These T cell receptor beta chains were read from a single sample in a study of blood T cell dynamics during melanoma immunotherapy. Some clones are missing from TCRdb's copy, which holds only in-frame ones; the method was immunoSEQ multiplex PCR. In the table there are around 10,000 clones, roughly 80% of which are singletons. Material: blood, obtained from a patient treated with checkpoint blockade. The receptors originated from a human donor with melanoma. Both conserved end residues are part of each CDR3. The order of the fields is CDR3 protein, J gene, V gene.

CDR3 protein: CASSLHTIPEQFF
J gene: TRBJ2-1
V gene: TRBV7-8

CDR3 protein: CSVATLGEAFF
J gene: TRBJ1-1
V gene: TRBV29-1

CDR3 protein: CASSFPGYSTDTQYF
J gene: TRBJ2-3
V gene: TRBV5-1

CDR3 protein: CASRNPGGGGITEAFF
J gene: TRBJ1-1
V gene: TRBV19

CDR3 protein: CASSQDGRRNEKLFF
J gene: TRBJ1-4
V gene: TRBV4-1

CDR3 protein: CASSATPEQEKLFF
J gene: TRBJ1-4
V gene: TRBV28

CDR3 protein: CASSRQGAGYGYTF
J gene: TRBJ1-2
V gene: TRBV7-2

CDR3 protein: CASSPSGGLGEKLFF
J gene: TRBJ1-4
V gene: TRBV6-5

CDR3 protein: CASSFRGPSGSSSYNEQFF
J gene: TRBJ2-1
V gene: TRBV5-1

CDR3 protein: CASSSGQGTTEAFF
J gene: TRBJ1-1
V gene: TRBV28

CDR3 protein: CASSLGTGINTGELFF
J gene: TRBJ2-2
V gene: TRBV7-9

CDR3 protein: CASSSQGGTEAFF
J gene: TRBJ1-1
V gene: TRBV19

CDR3 protein: CASSGDPGNTIYF
J gene: TRBJ1-3
V gene: TRBV28

CDR3 protein: CASSPGTGGLQPQHF
J gene: TRBJ1-5
V gene: TRBV18

CDR3 protein: CASGRDTGELFF
J gene: TRBJ2-2
V gene: TRBV11-3

CDR3 protein: CASTRALSYNEQFF
J gene: TRBJ2-1
V gene: TRBV6-1

CDR3 protein: CASSPRQGGNTEAFF
J gene: TRBJ1-1
V gene: TRBV18

CDR3 protein: CASSRSGGAYNEQFF
J gene: TRBJ2-1
V gene: TRBV19

CDR3 protein: CASSESGASQPQHF
J gene: TRBJ1-5
V gene: TRBV10-2

CDR3 protein: CASSKGLAGGEQFF
J gene: TRBJ2-1
V gene: TRBV5-6

CDR3 protein: CASSTLTEAFF
J gene: TRBJ1-1
V gene: TRBV28

CDR3 protein: CASSYQGSTEAFF
J gene: TRBJ1-1
V gene: TRBV10-3

CDR3 protein: CASSHRQGNTEAFF
J gene: TRBJ1-1
V gene: TRBV4-1

CDR3 protein: CATAWGRAVYEQYF
J gene: TRBJ2-7
V gene: TRBV10-3

CDR3 protein: CASIGTYGYTF
J gene: TRBJ1-2
V gene: TRBV27

CDR3 protein: CASSQEGLAGGEQFF
J gene: TRBJ2-1
V gene: TRBV4-2